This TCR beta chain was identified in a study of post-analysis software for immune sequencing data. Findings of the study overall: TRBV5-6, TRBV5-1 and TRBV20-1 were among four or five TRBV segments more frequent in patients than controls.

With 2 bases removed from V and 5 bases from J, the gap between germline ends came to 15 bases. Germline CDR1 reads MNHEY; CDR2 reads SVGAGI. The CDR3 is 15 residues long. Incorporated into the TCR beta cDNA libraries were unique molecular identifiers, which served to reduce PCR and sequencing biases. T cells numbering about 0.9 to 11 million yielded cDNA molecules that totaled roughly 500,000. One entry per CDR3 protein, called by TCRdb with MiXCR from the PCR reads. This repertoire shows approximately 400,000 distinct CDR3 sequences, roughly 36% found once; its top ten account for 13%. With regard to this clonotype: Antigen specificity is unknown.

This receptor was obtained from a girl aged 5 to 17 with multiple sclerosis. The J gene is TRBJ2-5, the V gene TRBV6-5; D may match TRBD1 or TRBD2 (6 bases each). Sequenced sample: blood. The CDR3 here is CASSYVSGGLETQYF. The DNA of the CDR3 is TGTGCCAGCAGTTACGTCTCCGGGGGCCTGGAGACCCAGTACTTC.